The 23 T cell receptor beta chains below all came from one sample that was sequenced in a study of regulatory T cells in long-lasting Graves disease. TCR beta libraries were built with iRepertoire HTBI primers and Arm-PCR of CDR3 regions. MiXCR was run by TCRdb on the multiplex PCR reads, yielding one entry per CDR3 protein. Among over 350,000 distinct CDR3 sequences listed, roughly 15% were seen once. This sample's time point: newly diagnosed GD, antithyroid drugs for less than 3 months. RNA from PBMCs was the source of the TCR library. These data also formed part of another study, on T cells in Graves' hyperthyroidism and ophthalmopathy.

Sequences were derived from peripheral blood mononuclear cells (PBMCs), sampled at new diagnosis, from a patient treated with antithyroid drugs. Receptors originate from a woman between 45 and 65 years old with Graves disease.

This clonotype was seen a few times. This rearrangement joins TRBV6-9 to TRBJ1-2; 8 nucleotides match TRBD1. V shed 3 bases and J 1 base; nucleotides not matched to a gene: 10. The CDR3 is 17 amino acids. Germline values: CDR1 MNHGY, CDR2 SVAAGI. The CDR3 DNA is TGTGCCAGCAGTTACCCCAACTCCGGACAGGGTAACTATGGCTACACCTTC. Translation: CASSYPNSGQGNYGYTF.

This clonotype has just a few counts. Here the CDR3 reads CASSYGYSNQPQHF. DNA of the CDR3: TGTGCCAGCAGTTACGGCTATAGCAATCAGCCCCAGCATTTT. The gene calls are TRBV28 and TRBJ1-5, with D hard to call. Deletions cut 4 bases from V and 0 bases from J, with 7 bases between. Germline lookup yields CDR1 MDHEN and CDR2 SYDVKM. CDR3 size: 14 residues.

This clonotype came up many times. This chain connects TRBV20-1 to TRBJ1-5; D uncertain. Germline V CDR1 and CDR2: DFQATT, SNEGSKA (reference sequence). The length of the CDR3 is 11 residues. V was cut by 6 bases and J by 15 bases, with 18 bases left in between. CDR3 DNA: TGCAGTGCCCGAGATCCTCATTCGGGGCATTTT. Protein: CSARDPHSGHF.

This clonotype was counted a few times. In this CDR3 the conserved last residue, phenylalanine or tryptophan, is missing, so a read error is likely. The rearrangement uses TRBV6-1 and TRBJ1-2, with D perhaps TRBD1 (5 bases). Germline CDR1 MNHNS, CDR2 SASEGT. Trimming removed 7 bases from V and 4 bases from J, with 16 bases in between. The CDR3 runs 14 residues. The CDR3 DNA follows: TGTGCCAGCACCCTCACAGGCACCTCCTATGGCTACACCCTC. Its protein product is CASTLTGTSYGYTL.

This chain links TRBV10-1 with TRBJ2-7, with TRBD2 matching over 13 bases. This CDR3 is built from 14 residues. Looked up from germline, CDR1 is WNHNN and CDR2 is SYGVQD (reference sequence). After removal of 7 bases from V and 3 bases from J, the junction contained 3 bases not matched to a gene. DNA of the CDR3: TGCGCCAGCATTACTAGCGGGAGGGACTACGAGCAGTACTTC. Protein sequence: CASITSGRDYEQYF.

This clonotype was seen ten or more times. The gene calls are TRBV6-1 and TRBJ2-7; D possibly corresponds to TRBD2 (6 bases). In germline, CDR1 is MNHNS, CDR2 SASEGT. Trimming removed 4 bases from V and 2 bases from J, with 12 bases in between. The CDR3 spans 14 residues. CDR3: CASSGTAGPYEQYF. CDR3 DNA sequence: TGTGCCAGCAGTGGTACGGCGGGACCCTACGAGCAGTACTTC.

V and J are TRBV5-4 and TRBJ1-4, with D possibly TRBD1 on 5 matching bases. CDR3 size: 17 residues. V was trimmed by 0 bases and J by 0 bases, leaving 12 bases between them. Germline V gives CDR1 SGHNT, CDR2 YYREEE (reference sequence). The CDR3 here is CASSLGRGAATNEKLFF. The CDR3 bases are TGTGCCAGCAGCTTGGGGAGGGGCGCTGCAACTAATGAAAAACTGTTTTTT.

The rearrangement links TRBV10-3 to TRBJ2-5, with 9 bases aligning to TRBD2. This CDR3 region has 16 residues. Trimming at V came to 7 bases and at J to 5 bases, leaving 14 bases not matched to a gene. Germline V gene sequence: CDR1 ENHRY, CDR2 SYGVKD. The chain's CDR3 is CAITKEASGIIETQYF. The DNA of the CDR3 is TGTGCCATCACTAAGGAGGCTAGCGGGATTATTGAGACCCAGTACTTC.

This chain uses TRBV19 with TRBJ2-1, with 8 bases fitting TRBD1. V shed 6 bases, J shed 4 bases, and the junction held 11 bases outside the gene matches. The CDR3 totals 16 residues. Germline CDR1 LNHDA, CDR2 SQIVND (reference sequence). The CDR3 here is CASRVRDRSGYNEQFF. Written as DNA, the CDR3 is TGTGCCAGTAGGGTCAGGGACAGGAGCGGATACAATGAGCAGTTCTTC.

This clonotype has a count of ten or more. V gene TRBV6-1 combines with J gene TRBJ1-5; D may be TRBD1 (6 bases). The CDR3 extends over 22 amino acids. V lost 1 base, J lost 0 bases, and 28 bases lay in between. CDR1 MNHNS and CDR2 SASEGT come from the germline V gene. Here the CDR3 DNA reads TGTGCCAGCAGTGAAGGTCGGAGCCGGGGACAAGGGGTCCGACATAGCAATCAGCCCCAGCATTTT. Its translation is CASSEGRSRGQGVRHSNQPQHF.

This clonotype has a count of ten or more. CDR3 bases: TGTGCCAGCAGTCTCTCGGGGGTCCGAGAAAAACTGTTTTTT. It is translated as CASSLSGVREKLFF. The gene calls are TRBV28 and TRBJ1-4; D is possibly TRBD1 (5 bases). V was pared by 5 bases and J by 8 bases, with 15 bases between. Germline V gene lookup returns CDR1 MDHEN and CDR2 SYDVKM. This CDR3 spans 14 amino acids.

The chain has TRBV27 and TRBJ2-3, with a possible D match to TRBD2 (5 bases). V lost 6 bases and J lost 6, with 10 bases in between. CDR1 and CDR2 from the germline V gene are MNHEY and SMNVEV (reference sequence). The CDR3 totals 12 residues. CDR3 in amino acids: CASSSPGDTQYF. CDR3 DNA: TGTGCCAGCAGCTCACCGGGGGATACGCAGTATTTT.

This clonotype occurred many times. Here the CDR3 DNA reads TGCGCCAGCAGTCCCCCACAGGGTAACACAGATACGCAGTATTTT. Translated, it gives CASSPPQGNTDTQYF. The chain employs TRBV5-1 and TRBJ2-3, with D perhaps TRBD1 (6 bases). The CDR3 is 15 residues long. Per the germline V gene, CDR1 is SGHRS and CDR2 is YFSETQ. V lost 5 bases to trimming and J lost 2 bases, with 15 bases between them.

This clonotype was detected only a few times. This sequence joins TRBV10-3 and TRBJ2-1; D unclear. The CDR3 is 13 amino acids. Germline lookup yields CDR1 ENHRY and CDR2 SYGVKD. V was trimmed by 8 bases and J by 1 base, leaving 9 bases between them. The CDR3 is CAIWKGSYNEQFF. CDR3 DNA: TGTGCCATCTGGAAAGGGTCCTACAATGAGCAGTTCTTC.

Many counts were recorded for this clonotype. This chain links TRBV5-1 with TRBJ2-7, with a weak D call TRBD1 (6 bases). CDR1 is SGHRS, CDR2 YFSETQ, per germline. The CDR3 is 15 residues long. V was clipped by 2 bases and J by 3 bases, with 15 bases between them. The CDR3 loop reads CASSFGLGTNYEQYF. CDR3 DNA sequence: TGCGCCAGCAGCTTCGGTCTCGGGACAAACTACGAGCAGTACTTC.

This clonotype has a count of ten or more. J is TRBJ1-1 and V is TRBV3-1, with TRBD1 matching over 12 bases. Losses at the gene ends were 4 bases for V and 5 bases for J; bases not matched to a gene: 11. The length of the CDR3 is 17 residues. Germline lookup yields CDR1 LGHDT and CDR2 YNNKEL (reference sequence). The CDR3 DNA follows: TGTGCCAGCAGCCCCGGGACAGGGGGCAAAGTTGGGACTGAAGCTTTCTTT. Translated: CASSPGTGGKVGTEAFF.

For this clonotype: Here the CDR3 omits its conserved ending phenylalanine or tryptophan, so a read error is the likely source. The limits of the CDR3 on the DNA are not certain, so only TCRdb's listed CDR3 is given. This chain uses TRBV11-2 with TRBJ2-5; the tabulated D call, TRBD1, remains unverified against the DNA. Germline CDR1 is SGHAT and CDR2 is FQNNGV. The CDR3 spans 14 residues, counting both ends. CDR3 protein: CASSLDLRYRDPTL.

This clonotype was detected a few times. This sequence joins TRBV6-5 and TRBJ2-7, with 8 bases matching TRBD1. This CDR3 region has 15 residues. Losses at the gene ends were 0 bases for V and 3 bases for J; bases not matched to a gene: 4. CDR1 and CDR2 (germline): MNHEY, SVGAGI. The DNA for the CDR3 is TGTGCCAGCAGTTACTCGGACAGGGCCGGCTACGAGCAGTACTTC. Amino acids: CASSYSDRAGYEQYF.

This sequence joins TRBV5-1 and TRBJ2-1; D might be TRBD2 (5 bases). Germline V gene lookup returns CDR1 SGHRS and CDR2 YFSETQ. Trimming took 5 bases from V and 2 from J, leaving 14 bases between them. CDR3 size: 15 residues. The CDR3 nucleotides are TGCGCCAGCAGATCCGACTACGAACCCTACAATGAGCAGTTCTTC. This translates into CASRSDYEPYNEQFF.

The V and J genes are TRBV27 and TRBJ1-1; D perhaps matches TRBD1 (6 bases). This CDR3 comprises 15 residues. V was cut by 6 bases and J by 1 base, with 15 bases left in between. Germline V gives CDR1 MNHEY, CDR2 SMNVEV (reference sequence). The CDR3 protein is CASSLGVRGNTEAFF. In nucleotides, the CDR3 is TGTGCCAGCAGCTTGGGTGTCAGGGGGAACACTGAAGCTTTCTTT.

This clonotype showed up many times. The chain has TRBV7-2 and TRBJ2-1; a possible D gene is TRBD2 (6 bases). Trimming removed 5 bases from V and 5 bases from J, with 16 bases in between. This CDR3 has 15 amino acids. CDR1 and CDR2 (germline): SGHTA, FQGNSA. The CDR3 is CASSRARDLNNEQFF. For the CDR3, the DNA is TGTGCCAGCAGCCGGGCCCGGGACTTAAACAATGAGCAGTTCTTC.

At least ten counts were recorded for this clonotype. The chain links TRBV7-8 to TRBJ2-6; possibly TRBD1 or TRBD2 for D (7 bases each). This CDR3 has 18 residues. The germline gives CDR1 SGHVS, CDR2 FQNEAQ. V lost 6 bases and J lost 0, with 18 bases in between. CDR3: CASRGGTAGSSGANVLTF. CDR3 coding DNA: TGTGCCAGCAGGGGGGGGACAGCCGGTAGCTCTGGGGCCAACGTCCTGACTTTC.

This clonotype was observed many times. This rearrangement joins TRBV3-1 to TRBJ2-2, with a weak D call TRBD2 (6 bases). V shed 0 bases and J shed 15 bases, with 20 bases lying between them. The CDR3 is 15 amino acids. Germline CDR1 and CDR2: LGHDT and YNNKEL (reference sequence). This CDR3 is CASSQDSGTQPGVFF. In DNA form, the CDR3 reads TGTGCCAGCAGCCAAGATTCGGGGACTCAACCAGGCGTGTTTTTT.